Following are 21 T cell receptor beta chains from one sample sequenced in a study of OX40 agonist ivuxolimab in advanced cancers. Using immunoSEQ multiplex PCR, the repertoire was profiled, and TCRdb retains in-frame clones only, with some absent. Among about 91,000 clones listed, approximately 90% were seen once. The input for sequencing was CD4+ or CD8+ T cells sorted from blood, taken in a trial of the OX40 agonist ivuxolimab. These receptor sequences come from an adult with an advanced solid tumor such as melanoma, head and neck, liver or kidney cancer.

The CDR3 DNA reads TGCAGCGCCCTTGATGTCTCTAGCGGGGATACGCAGTATTTT. Its translation is CSALDVSSGDTQYF. The V and J genes are TRBV29-1 and TRBJ2-3, with TRBD2 matching over 8 bases. With 7 bases clipped from V and 6 bases from J, the junction kept 12 bases outside the gene matches. The germline CDR1 and CDR2 sequences are SQVTM and ANQGSEA. The CDR3 loop spans 14 amino acids.

The CDR3 reads CASTQTGRDEQYF. The CDR3 coding sequence is TGTGCCAGCACGCAGACAGGACGCGACGAGCAGTACTTC. The rearrangement joins TRBV28 to TRBJ2-7; a weak D match, TRBD1 (6 bases). The CDR3 totals 13 residues. V was cut by 7 bases and J by 5 bases, with 15 bases left in between. Germline V gene sequence: CDR1 MDHEN, CDR2 SYDVKM.

The rearrangement joins TRBV9 to TRBJ1-2; TRBD1 matches 8 bases. Losses at the gene ends were 7 bases for V and 8 bases for J; bases not matched to a gene: 10. The CDR3 is 13 amino acids. Germline V gives CDR1 SGDLS, CDR2 YYNGEE. The CDR3 nucleotides read TGTGCCAGCGGAGACAGGGGAGGATGGGGCTACACCTTC. This codes for CASGDRGGWGYTF.

This rearrangement joins TRBV7-2 to TRBJ2-3, with D perhaps TRBD2 (6 bases). This CDR3 region has 14 residues. Germline CDR1 SGHTA, CDR2 FQGNSA. With 1 base removed from V and 6 bases from J, the gap between germline ends came to 11 bases. This CDR3 reads CASSLVASVDTQYF. The CDR3 DNA reads as TGTGCCAGCAGCTTAGTGGCTAGCGTGGATACGCAGTATTTT.

V gene TRBV5-1 combines with J gene TRBJ2-7; the match to TRBD1 covers 8 bases. The CDR3 spans 14 residues. Germline V gene sequence: CDR1 SGHRS, CDR2 YFSETQ. Trimming removed 4 bases from V and 3 bases from J; junction bases left unmatched: 6. The CDR3 loop is CASSHGQGSYEQYF. The CDR3 region has the DNA TGCGCCAGCAGCCACGGACAGGGTAGCTACGAGCAGTACTTC.

V usage is TRBV7-9 and J usage is TRBJ2-1; perhaps TRBD2 as D (6 bases). Deletions cut 1 base from V and 6 bases from J, with 19 bases between. The CDR3 totals 17 residues. The V gene's germline CDR1 is SEHNR and CDR2 FQNEAQ (reference sequence). In DNA, the CDR3 is TGTGCCAGCAGCTTAGTAGCGGAGGGTCCAAAAACCAATGAGCAGTTCTTC. This codes for CASSLVAEGPKTNEQFF.

Only one count was recorded for this clone. V and J are TRBV5-4 and TRBJ2-6; the match to TRBD2 covers 9 bases. The CDR3 is 17 amino acids. The ends lost 0 bases at V and 1 base at J; junction bases unmatched: 2. From germline, CDR1 is SGHNT and CDR2 YYREEE (reference sequence). Here the CDR3 DNA reads TGTGCCAGCAGCTTGGAAGCGGGAGGTTCTGGGGCCAACGTCCTGACTTTC. Its protein product is CASSLEAGGSGANVLTF. The full variable domain, its missing parts supplied by reference TRBV5-4 and TRBJ2-6, is ETGVTQSPTHLIKTRGQQVTLRCSSQSGHNTVSWYQQALGQGPQFIFQYYREEENGRGNFPPRFSGLQFPNYSSELNVNALELDDSALYLCASSLEAGGSGANVLTFGAGSRLTVL.

The chain recombines TRBV7-3 with TRBJ2-5; TRBD2 matches 11 bases. V gave up 3 bases and J gave up 4 bases; unmatched junction bases: 4. Looked up from germline, CDR1 is SGHTA and CDR2 is FQGTGA. The CDR3 is 15 residues long. This CDR3 reads CASSFQGLAGETQYF. The CDR3 coding sequence is TGTGCCAGCAGCTTCCAAGGACTAGCGGGAGAGACCCAGTACTTC.

The chain combines TRBV28 with TRBJ1-1, with unresolved D. Germline CDR1 reads MDHEN; CDR2 reads SYDVKM. CDR3 length: 12 residues. Between the trimmed V and J ends, which lost 5 bases and 7 bases, there was a span of 11 bases. The CDR3 loop reads CASSTHTDEAFF. CDR3 coding DNA: TGTGCCAGCAGTACCCATACAGATGAAGCTTTCTTT.

The chain joins TRBV7-3 to TRBJ2-5; no clear D. With 5 bases removed from V and 1 base from J, the gap between germline ends came to 8 bases. The CDR3 has 13 residues. Germline CDR1 reads SGHTA; CDR2 reads FQGTGA. CDR3 DNA sequence: TGTGCCAGCAGCCCTCTTCCCCAAGAGACCCAGTACTTC. Protein: CASSPLPQETQYF.

The J gene is TRBJ1-2, the V gene TRBV28, with D unclear. Germline V gene lookup returns CDR1 MDHEN and CDR2 SYDVKM. The CDR3 totals 11 residues. Trimming shortened V by 4 bases and J by 1 base, and 1 base separated the two germline ends. Here the CDR3 DNA reads TGTGCCAGCAGTTATAACTATGGCTACACCTTC. It translates to CASSYNYGYTF.

V usage is TRBV5-1 and J usage is TRBJ2-1; D is unresolved. The CDR3 has 13 residues. Germline V gene data show CDR1 as SGHRS and CDR2 as YFSETQ. V dropped 0 bases and J dropped 5 bases, with 6 bases sitting between them. In DNA form, the CDR3 reads TGCGCCAGCAGCTTGGACGGAGACAATGAGCAGTTCTTC. Translation: CASSLDGDNEQFF.

The rearrangement links TRBV15 to TRBJ2-1, with a possible D match to TRBD2 (6 bases). Deletions cut 5 bases from V and 6 bases from J, with 17 bases between. The length of the CDR3 is 15 residues. CDR1 and CDR2 from the germline V gene are LNHNV and YYDKDF (reference sequence). The CDR3 coding sequence is TGTGCCACCAGCCAACTAGCCGCGGGGCCCAATGAGCAGTTCTTC. This gives the protein CATSQLAAGPNEQFF.

This rearrangement joins TRBV6-1 to TRBJ1-5, with a tentative D call TRBD1 (6 bases). Per germline, CDR1 MNHNS and CDR2 SASEGT. The ends were cut back, 4 bases at V and 6 bases at J, with 13 bases in the middle. This CDR3 region has 14 residues. The DNA of the CDR3 is TGTGCCAGCAGTGGCCAGGGGCCGGTTCAGCCCCAGCATTTT. Its translation is CASSGQGPVQPQHF.

This clone was observed once. V is TRBV7-6 and J is TRBJ2-7; no clear D. From germline, CDR1 is SGHVS and CDR2 FNYEAQ. V lost 0 bases and J lost 5, with 14 bases in between. The CDR3 is 15 residues long. The CDR3 DNA follows: TGTGCCAGCAGCTTAGCCGGCACTCCACTCGACGAGCAGTACTTC. It is translated as CASSLAGTPLDEQYF.

The chain is built from TRBV15 and TRBJ1-5, with D unclear. V shed 3 bases and J shed 2 bases, with 11 bases lying between them. CDR3 length: 15 amino acids. Germline assignment: CDR1 LNHNV and CDR2 YYDKDF (reference sequence). This CDR3 reads CATSSLKVGNQPQHF. The CDR3 nucleotides are TGTGCCACCAGCAGCCTAAAGGTGGGCAATCAGCCCCAGCATTTT.

The chain employs TRBV28 and TRBJ1-1, with a tentative D call TRBD1 (5 bases). CDR1 and CDR2 from the germline V gene are MDHEN and SYDVKM. Deletions cut 4 bases from V and 2 bases from J, with 17 bases between. The CDR3 totals 16 residues. Here the CDR3 reads CASSSLVGVRNTEAFF. CDR3 DNA sequence: TGTGCCAGCAGTTCATTGGTGGGGGTCAGAAACACTGAAGCTTTCTTT.

The chain employs TRBV7-8 and TRBJ2-2; 7 bases line up with TRBD2. The V and J ends lost 5 bases and 1 base, in that order; junction bases with no gene match: 7. The germline V gene has CDR1 SGHVS and CDR2 FQNEAQ. The CDR3 has 16 amino acids. The CDR3 protein is CASSPSSGMNTGELFF. CDR3 DNA sequence: TGTGCCAGCAGCCCCTCTAGCGGCATGAACACCGGGGAGCTGTTTTTT.

The V gene is TRBV30, the J gene TRBJ1-1; tentative D call: TRBD1 (5 bases). Germline V CDR1 and CDR2: GTSNPN, SVGIG (reference sequence). The CDR3 runs to 15 residues. Trimming cost V 3 bases and J 3 bases, with 17 bases left between them. CDR3 region: CAWRGDFRSHTEAFF. CDR3 coding DNA: TGTGCCTGGAGGGGGGATTTCAGGAGCCACACTGAAGCTTTCTTT.

This chain connects TRBV5-6 to TRBJ2-7, with 12 nucleotides matching TRBD2. Per the germline V gene, CDR1 is SGHDT and CDR2 is YYEEEE. The ends lost 4 bases at V and 2 bases at J; junction bases unmatched: 4. The CDR3 totals 15 residues. The CDR3 coding sequence is TGTGCCAGCAGCCGAGGACTAGCGGGAACCTACGAGCAGTACTTC. Its translation: CASSRGLAGTYEQYF.

The chain joins TRBV27 to TRBJ1-5; perhaps TRBD1 as D (6 bases). V dropped 6 bases and J dropped 4 bases, with 16 bases sitting between them. The CDR3 totals 15 residues. The germline gives CDR1 MNHEY, CDR2 SMNVEV (reference sequence). The CDR3 nucleotides read TGTGCCAGCAGCCTGGAGGGGGGAGGAAATCAGCCCCAGCATTTT. Translating gives CASSLEGGGNQPQHF.